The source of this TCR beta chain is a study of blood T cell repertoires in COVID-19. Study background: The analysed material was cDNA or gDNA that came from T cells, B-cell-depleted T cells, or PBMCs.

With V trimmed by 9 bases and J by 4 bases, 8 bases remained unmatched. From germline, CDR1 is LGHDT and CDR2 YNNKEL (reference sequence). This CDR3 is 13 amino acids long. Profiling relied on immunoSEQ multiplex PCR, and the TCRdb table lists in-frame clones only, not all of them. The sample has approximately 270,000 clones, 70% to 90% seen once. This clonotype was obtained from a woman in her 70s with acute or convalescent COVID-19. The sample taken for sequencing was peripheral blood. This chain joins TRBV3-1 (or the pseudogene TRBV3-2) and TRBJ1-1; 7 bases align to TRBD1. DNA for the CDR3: TGTGCCAGTACCCAGGGGGTGGGCACTGAAGCTTTCTTT. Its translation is CASTQGVGTEAFF.